The present T cell receptor beta chain was sequenced within a study of human T cells and chemical hapten exposure. For the study at large: The sensitizing agent was 2% DPC, placed on 2 cm by 2 cm of upper inner arm skin. The study lasted roughly five months, and patients were dosed weekly with diphenylcyclopropenone on the scalp throughout.

Time point in this sample: patch test 1, 2 weeks after DPC sensitization. Treatment given: therapeutic diphenylcyclopropenone sensitization with weekly scalp DPC. The total RNA was obtained from whole blood that was not fractionated. In the authors' workflow: Samples held a median of roughly 100,000 TCRs, range roughly 23,224–750,000. TCRdb processed the RACE reads anew with MiXCR; each CDR3 protein has one entry. The V and J calls here are based on TCRdb, not the publication. The repertoire holds approximately 350,000 distinct CDR3 sequences, with about 7% as singletons. The specimen was whole blood, collected in connection with sensitization to the hapten diphenylcyclopropenone (DPC). This sequence was found in a woman aged 18-30 years with alopecia areata. Some clones in this sample may be carry-over from other donors' samples.

CDR3 bases: TGCGCCAGCCGGCGAGGGGAGAGCACCGGGGAGCTGTTTTTT. Protein product: CASRRGESTGELFF. The chain is built from TRBV5-1 and TRBJ2-2; the D call may be TRBD1 or TRBD2 (5 bases each). Germline V gene sequence: CDR1 SGHRS, CDR2 YFSETQ. V shed 7 bases and J shed 4 bases, with 14 bases lying between them. This CDR3 has 14 amino acids.